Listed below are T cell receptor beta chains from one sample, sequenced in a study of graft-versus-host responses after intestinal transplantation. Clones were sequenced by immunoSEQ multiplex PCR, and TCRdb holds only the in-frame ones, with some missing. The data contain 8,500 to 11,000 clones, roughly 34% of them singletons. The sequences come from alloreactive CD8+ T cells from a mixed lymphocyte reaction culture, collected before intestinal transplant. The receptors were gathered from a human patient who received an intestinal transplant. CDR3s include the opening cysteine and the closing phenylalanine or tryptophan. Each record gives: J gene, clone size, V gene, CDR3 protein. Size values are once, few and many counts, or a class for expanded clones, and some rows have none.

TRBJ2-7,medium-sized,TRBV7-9,CASSSRASYEQYF
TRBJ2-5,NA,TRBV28,CASSLTLDRATQYF
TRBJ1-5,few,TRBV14,CASSLTGDNNNQPQHF
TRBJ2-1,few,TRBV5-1,CASRTSALKGNEQFF
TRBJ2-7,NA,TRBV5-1,CASSLGISYEQYF
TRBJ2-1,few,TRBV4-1,CASSHRTSGRDEQFF
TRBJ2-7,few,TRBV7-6,CASSLQGLTYEQYF
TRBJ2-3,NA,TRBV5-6,CASSYGLAGGLTDTQYF
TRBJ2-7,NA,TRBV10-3,CAISETTVLAGDYEQYF
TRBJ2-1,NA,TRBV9,CASSVEAGTGNEQFF
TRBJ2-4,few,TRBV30,CAWSTGAKNIQYF
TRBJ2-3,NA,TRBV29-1,CSVGPTGGTDTQYF
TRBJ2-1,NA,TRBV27,CASSLRTRNTHNTHNEQFF
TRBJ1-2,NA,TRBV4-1,CASSQVGRVQGYTF
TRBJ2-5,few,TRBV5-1,CASSLLIYTGTTETQYF
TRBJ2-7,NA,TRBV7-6,CASTPSLEQGYSSYEQYF
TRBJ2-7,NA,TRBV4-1,CASSQDRGDSYEQYF
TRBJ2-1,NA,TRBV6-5,CASCQNTYNEQFF
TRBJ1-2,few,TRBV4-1,CASSQEPWTGGVSYGYTF
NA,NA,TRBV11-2,CASSLTGQYYEQYF
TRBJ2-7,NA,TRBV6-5,CASSYRTGGAEQYF
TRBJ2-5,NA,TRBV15,CATSSSGGAGETQYF
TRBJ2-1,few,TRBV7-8,CASSLSPGLDRYNEQFF
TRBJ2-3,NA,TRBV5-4,CASSSLSGKWPTDTQYF
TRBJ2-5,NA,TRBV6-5,CASSPGTGAQETQYF
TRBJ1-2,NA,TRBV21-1,CASSKNRDRGGYTF